This entry is about one TCR beta chain. This record comes from a study of response to subunit inactivated influenza vaccine. MiXCR, applied by TCRdb to the RT-PCR reads, yields one record per CDR3 protein. The table includes 540,000 or so distinct CDR3 sequences, about an eighth detected once. The CDR3 consists of 15 residues. CDR1 DFQATT and CDR2 SNEGSKA come from the germline V gene (reference sequence). V lost 4 bases, J lost 6 bases, and 11 bases stayed unmatched. This specimen was PBMCs from blood, taken roughly 6 weeks after vaccination. The receptor was derived from a middle-aged man who received an inactivated influenza vaccine. The J gene is TRBJ2-1, the V gene TRBV20-1, with TRBD2 matching 8 bases. CDR3 sequence: CSANPTSVSGNEQFF. The CDR3 region has the DNA TGCAGTGCTAACCCGACTAGCGTCAGTGGCAATGAGCAGTTCTTC.